The 24 T cell receptor beta chains below come from one sample, sequenced in a study of T-cell reconstitution after alpha-beta-depleted transplantation in children (dated by TCRdb to 2016 to 2017). Library preparation was by PCR. Sequencing was performed on an Illumina HiSeq 2500. TCR libraries were prepared with molecular barcoding, using unique molecular identifiers to normalize TCRbeta repertoire quantification. TCRdb redid the processing of the public reads, applying fastp at Q25 and MiXCR, and retained in-frame beta chains. Identical CDR3 proteins give one entry, which carries the most common genes and DNA. A total of some 450,000 distinct CDR3 sequences appear in this sample, 43% of them only once. The ten largest make up around a quarter of the sample. This specimen's treatment or condition label, interpreted: allogeneic hematopoietic cell transplantation with graft depleted of TCRalphabeta T cells and CD19 B cells.

The input for sequencing was PBMCs, taken before TCRalphabeta/CD19-depleted stem cell transplant. Receptors were obtained from a girl aged 2-10 years with aplastic anemia, due to receive a stem cell transplant.

This rearrangement joins TRBV6-1 to TRBJ1-2, with D hard to call. V gave up 6 bases and J gave up 5 bases, with 13 bases separating them. The CDR3 consists of 13 residues. Germline CDR1 MNHNS, CDR2 SASEGT. CDR3 protein: CASSPSSPYGYTF. The DNA of the CDR3 is TGTGCCAGCAGCCCGTCCTCCCCTTATGGCTACACCTTC.

Written as DNA, the CDR3 is TGTGCCAGCAGTTTCCGAGTAGCGGGGGGGGCCTACGAGCAGTACTTC. Amino acid sequence: CASSFRVAGGAYEQYF. The chain recombines TRBV27 with TRBJ2-7; 11 nucleotides agree with TRBD2. The J segment lost 2 bases and the V segment lost 3 bases, leaving 6 bases of the junction unmatched. Germline V lookup: CDR1 MNHEY, CDR2 SMNVEV (reference sequence). This CDR3 is built from 16 residues.

This clonotype was detected only a few times. The CDR3 region is CATSRDKSQDTQYF. In DNA form, the CDR3 reads TGTGCCACCAGCAGAGATAAGTCGCAAGATACGCAGTATTTT. The chain links TRBV15 to TRBJ2-3; D gene unclear. V was shortened by 0 bases and J by 5 bases, with 9 bases between the two germline ends. Germline CDR1 LNHNV, CDR2 YYDKDF (reference sequence). The CDR3 is 14 amino acids.

CDR3 amino acids: CSAALTGTGELFF. In nucleotides, the CDR3 is TGCAGTGCAGCACTGACTGGCACCGGGGAGCTGTTTTTT. The chain is built from TRBV20-1 and TRBJ2-2; D gene unclear. This CDR3 spans 13 amino acids. In germline, CDR1 is DFQATT, CDR2 SNEGSKA (reference sequence). The ends were cut back, 6 bases at V and 4 bases at J, with 12 bases in the middle.

With regard to this clonotype: This may arise from a read error, as a much more abundant clone is one base away. This chain uses TRBV11-1 with TRBJ2-3; D gene unclear. Germline lookup yields CDR1 SGHAT and CDR2 FQDESV (reference sequence). V was shortened by 5 bases and J by 1 base, with 10 bases between the two germline ends. This CDR3 comprises 14 residues. The CDR3 spells CASSLRRCTDTQYF. CDR3 nucleotide sequence: TGTGCCAGCAGCCTGCGACGCTGCACAGATACGCAGTATTTT. Based on the CDR3 plus reference TRBV11-1 and TRBJ2-3, the full variable domain is EAEVAQSPRYKITEKSQAVAFWCDPISGHATLYWYRQILGQGPELLVQFQDESVVDDSQLPKDRFSAERLKGVDSTLKIQPAELGDSAMYLCASSLRRCTDTQYFGPGTRLTVL.

This clonotype was counted only a few times. The chain combines TRBV20-1 with TRBJ2-2; 8 bases align to TRBD2. Germline CDR1 reads DFQATT; CDR2 reads SNEGSKA (reference sequence). This CDR3 contains 13 residues. Germline trimming cut 6 bases from V and 7 bases from J; bases unmatched to any gene: 7. The CDR3 DNA reads as TGCAGTGCCTCCGGGACTAGAAACGGGGAGCTGTTTTTT. It translates to CSASGTRNGELFF.

This clonotype was seen only a few times. The chain links TRBV20-1 to TRBJ1-5, with 11 positions matching TRBD1. This CDR3 is built from 16 residues. CDR1 is DFQATT, CDR2 SNEGSKA, per germline (reference sequence). The V segment lost 0 bases and the J segment 4 bases; nucleotides outside the gene matches: 5. The CDR3 DNA is TGCAGTGCTAGAGACCGGACAGGGGGCTTGAATCAGCCCCAGCATTTT. The encoded protein is CSARDRTGGLNQPQHF.

This chain connects TRBV20-1 to TRBJ2-2; 10 positions agree with TRBD1. This CDR3 has 15 amino acids. Germline CDR1 and CDR2: DFQATT and SNEGSKA (reference sequence). The junction had 0 bases not matched to a gene; V was cut back by 1 base and J by 1 base. The CDR3, as DNA: TGCAGTGCTAGAGGGGACAGGGGGAACACCGGGGAGCTGTTTTTT. Translated, it gives CSARGDRGNTGELFF.

The chain couples TRBV7-2 to TRBJ2-5, with D possibly matching TRBD2 (5 bases). Germline CDR1 and CDR2: SGHTA and FQGNSA. CDR3 length: 12 amino acids. V was trimmed by 0 bases and J by 7 bases, leaving 6 bases between them. CDR3 sequence reads: CASSLARGTQYF. The CDR3 DNA reads TGTGCCAGCAGCTTAGCCCGGGGGACCCAGTACTTC.

The chain has TRBV7-9 and TRBJ2-7; TRBD1 matches at 11 bases. After removal of 0 bases from V and 2 bases from J, the junction contained 6 bases not matched to a gene. CDR1 and CDR2 (germline): SEHNR, FQNEAQ (reference sequence). The length of the CDR3 is 17 residues. This CDR3 is CASSLAGTGGLTYEQYF. CDR3 bases: TGTGCCAGCAGCTTAGCGGGGACAGGGGGACTCACCTACGAGCAGTACTTC.

The genes are TRBV5-1 and TRBJ2-2, with TRBD1 matching over 9 bases. This CDR3 contains 15 residues. Germline V CDR1 and CDR2: SGHRS, YFSETQ. Trimming removed 3 bases from V and 3 bases from J; junction bases left unmatched: 3. The CDR3 DNA reads as TGCGCCAGCAGCTCGACAGGGGGGCACACCGGGGAGCTGTTTTTT. Residues: CASSSTGGHTGELFF.

Regarding this clonotype: The junction departs from the called germline gene at one end, perhaps through a read error. This chain joins TRBV12-3 or TRBV12-4 and TRBJ1-1, with D unclear. This CDR3 is built from 13 residues. This CDR3 reads CASTFKADTEAFF. The CDR3 DNA reads as TGTGCCAGCACCTTTAAGGCCGACACAGAAGCTTTCTTT.

As DNA, the CDR3 is TGCAGTGCCCGCGCCCCTAGCGGGACCTTTTCGGACAATGAGCAGTTCTTC. This translates into CSARAPSGTFSDNEQFF. The gene calls are TRBV20-1 and TRBJ2-1; 9 bases fit TRBD2. The CDR3 runs 17 residues. CDR1 is DFQATT, CDR2 SNEGSKA, per germline (reference sequence). The J segment lost 5 bases and the V segment lost 6 bases, leaving 17 bases of the junction unmatched.

Points on this clonotype: Its ends do not fully match the called genes, so a read error is possible. J is TRBJ1-2 and V is TRBV6-1; TRBD1 matches 9 bases. This CDR3 contains 15 residues. CDR1 and CDR2 from the germline V gene are MNHNS and SASEGT. CDR3 region: CATSDRTGGVYGYTF. CDR3 bases: TGTGCCACCAGTGACCGTACAGGGGGCGTCTATGGCTACACCTTC.

This chain links TRBV11-1 with TRBJ2-2; 10 bases fit TRBD1. Germline CDR1 reads SGHAT; CDR2 reads FQDESV (reference sequence). This CDR3 contains 20 residues. V lost 4 bases, J lost 5 bases, and 19 bases stayed unmatched. CDR3 sequence reads: CASSSNARDRGRTGTGELFF. The CDR3 region has the DNA TGTGCCAGCAGCTCGAACGCTAGGGACAGGGGTCGAACGGGTACCGGGGAGCTGTTTTTT.

This clonotype was found a few times. V is TRBV7-9 and J is TRBJ1-1; D gene uncertain. V was cut by 5 bases and J by 0 bases, with 13 bases left in between. The CDR3 consists of 15 residues. Per germline, CDR1 SEHNR and CDR2 FQNEAQ (reference sequence). This CDR3 reads CASSVGLGVNTEAFF. In DNA, the CDR3 is TGTGCCAGCAGCGTAGGGCTCGGGGTGAACACTGAAGCTTTCTTT.

The sample holds many counts of this clonotype. The chain recombines TRBV7-2 with TRBJ1-2; 10 bases agree with TRBD1. Germline loops: CDR1 SGHTA, CDR2 FQGNSA. The CDR3 consists of 16 residues. V was clipped by 5 bases and J by 8 bases; unmatched bases: 14. The CDR3 DNA reads as TGTGCCAGCAGCCTCGGCTACGGACAGGGGGGAAGGGGCTACACCTTC. Its translation is CASSLGYGQGGRGYTF.

As to this clonotype: This sequence may be a read error, since a much larger clone differs from it by one base. The chain recombines TRBV5-1 with TRBJ2-7; 9 nucleotides line up with TRBD1. Germline V CDR1 and CDR2: SGHRS, YFSETQ. This CDR3 is built from 15 residues. V shed 0 bases, J shed 2 bases, and the junction held 3 bases outside the gene matches. CDR3 nucleotide sequence: TGCGCCAGCAGCTTGGCCGGGACAGGGCCCTACGAGCAGTACTTC. This gives the protein CASSLAGTGPYEQYF.

This chain connects TRBV28 to TRBJ2-1; 7 bases map to TRBD2. This CDR3 is built from 19 residues. The J segment lost 7 bases and the V segment lost 2 bases, leaving 20 bases of the junction unmatched. Germline loops: CDR1 MDHEN, CDR2 SYDVKM. CDR3 loop: CASSLRVTASGFLRNEQFF. Written as DNA, the CDR3 is TGTGCCAGCAGTTTAAGGGTTACGGCTAGCGGCTTCCTAAGGAATGAGCAGTTCTTC.

This clonotype was detected a few times. The chain combines TRBV19 with TRBJ2-1; D gene uncertain. Trimming left V 7 bases short and J 9 bases short, with 10 bases between. This CDR3 contains 11 residues. The germline V gene has CDR1 LNHDA and CDR2 SQIVND (reference sequence). The CDR3 coding sequence is TGTGCCAGTACCACTTTAGGTGAGCAGTTCTTC. It translates to CASTTLGEQFF.

A note on this clonotype: This may be a read error: a much more frequent sequence differs by one nucleotide. J is TRBJ2-2 and V is TRBV3-1, with 10 bases that match TRBD2. CDR3 length equals 20 residues. Per the germline V gene, CDR1 is LGHDT and CDR2 is YNNKEL (reference sequence). The CDR3 reads CASTQEDPLAGDTNTGELFF. DNA of the CDR3: TGTGCCAGCACCCAAGAAGATCCGCTAGCGGGAGATACGAACACCGGGGAGCTGTTTTTT.

The J gene is TRBJ2-3, the V gene TRBV12-5; D may be TRBD2 (6 bases). This CDR3 region has 16 residues. V was trimmed by 0 bases and J by 3 bases, leaving 13 bases between them. Germline V gives CDR1 LGHNT, CDR2 FRNRAP. In DNA, the CDR3 is TGTGCTAGTGGTTTGGTACTAACGGGAGAAACAGATACGCAGTATTTT. This codes for CASGLVLTGETDTQYF.

This clonotype was detected only a few times. The chain uses TRBV20-1 and TRBJ2-3; 9 bases line up with TRBD2. This CDR3 has 13 amino acids. CDR1 and CDR2 from the germline V gene are DFQATT and SNEGSKA (reference sequence). Trimming removed 7 bases from V and 0 bases from J; junction bases left unmatched: 2. CDR3 bases: TGCAGTGTAGCGGGGGAAAGCACAGATACGCAGTATTTT. It encodes CSVAGESTDTQYF.

Concerning this clonotype itself: A much larger clone lies one base from this, so it may be a read error. The chain joins TRBV20-1 to TRBJ2-5; 12 bases agree with TRBD2. The CDR3 is 15 amino acids. The V gene's germline CDR1 is DFQATT and CDR2 SNEGSKA (reference sequence). The V segment lost 3 bases and the J segment 7 bases; nucleotides outside the gene matches: 9. CDR3 region: CSARGTSGSFWTQYF. CDR3 sequence (DNA): TGCAGTGCTAGGGGGACTAGCGGGTCGTTTTGGACCCAGTACTTC.